This TCR beta chain comes out of a study of graft-versus-host responses after intestinal transplantation. Study information: Recipients got multivisceral, liver-intestinal, or isolated intestinal transplants. Anti-thymocyte globulin induction, then tacrolimus and steroids for about three years, went to all recipients. Study-wide points: Early post-transplant HvG declines tracked with peak circulating GvH clone levels. Within the allografts of patients who had graft-donor T cell macrochimerism, graft-versus-host to host-versus-graft clonal ratios were high.

Germline-derived CDR1 and CDR2 are MDHEN and SYDVKM. The junction had 10 bases not matched to a gene; V was cut back by 8 bases and J by 4 bases. This CDR3 is 14 amino acids long. This table comes from immunoSEQ multiplex PCR, and its TCRdb copy is limited to in-frame clones, with some not included. The sample has fewer than 45,000 clones; over 75% are singletons. As to this clone: What it recognizes is unknown.

The chain couples TRBV28 to TRBJ1-2; the match to TRBD1 covers 7 bases. The sequences come from PBMCs, collected 524 days after transplant. The TCR comes from a human patient who received an intestinal transplant, so some T cells may come from the graft donor. CDR3 nucleotides: TGTGCCAGCTATTATCCGGGACAGCTCTATGGCTACACCTTC. It yields the protein CASYYPGQLYGYTF.